A selection of T cell receptor beta chains follows, all from one sample in a study of cytomegalovirus exposure and HLA in healthy donors. Measured with immunoSEQ multiplex PCR; TCRdb has only the in-frame clones, and not every one. The sample lists about 160,000 clones; about 64% were seen once. Sequencing was performed on PBMCs. The source is a woman aged 55-69 years in good health and CMV-seropositive. Both conserved end residues are part of each CDR3. Fields, in order: clone size, V gene, CDR3 length, D gene, J gene, CDR3 DNA, CDR3 protein. The D gene is left open where the match is weak. Rows give clone size only sometimes, using once, few, many, or a class for an expanded clone.

few	TRBV28	18	NA	TRBJ2-3	TGTGCCAGCAGTACCATCAAGTTAGCGGACGAAGCCACAGATACGCAGTATTTT	CASSTIKLADEATDTQYF
NA	TRBV6-1	16	NA	TRBJ1-2	TGTGCCAGCAGTGCTCAAGGGCAGTTGGGGTCGGGGGGCTACACCTTC	CASSAQGQLGSGGYTF
NA	TRBV5-1	16	TRBD2	TRBJ2-2	TGCGCCAGCAGCTTGGCGGGAGGGCCAGGGACCGGGGAGCTGTTTTTT	CASSLAGGPGTGELFF
NA	TRBV10-3	15	TRBD2	TRBJ2-1	TGTGCCATCAGGGTAGCGGGAGGAGGGGCTAATGAGCAGTTCTTC	CAIRVAGGGANEQFF
NA	TRBV9	17	TRBD1	TRBJ2-6	TGTGCCAGCAGCGTCGGGACAGGGGTCTCTGGGGCCAACGTCCTGACTTTC	CASSVGTGVSGANVLTF
few	TRBV28	13	TRBD1	TRBJ2-1	TGTGCCAGCAGTTTGGACAGGGGCAATGAGCAGTTCTTC	CASSLDRGNEQFF
NA	TRBV29-1	12	NA	TRBJ1-2	TGCAGCGTTTCTACAGGGAACTATGGCTACACCTTC	CSVSTGNYGYTF
once	TRBV28	14	TRBD2	TRBJ2-7	TGTGCCAGCACGGCGGGGGGTAGCTCCTACGAGCAGTACTTC	CASTAGGSSYEQYF
once	TRBV11-2	12	NA	TRBJ2-2	TGTGCCAGCAGCCCAAACACCGGGGAGCTGTTTTTT	CASSPNTGELFF
few	TRBV7-9	18	NA	TRBJ1-1	TGTGCCAGCAGCTTAACAGGCCTGTCATCTCACGTAGGCACTGAAGCTTTCTTT	CASSLTGLSSHVGTEAFF
NA	TRBV28	12	TRBD1	TRBJ2-7	TGTGCCACGACAGGGGAAGGCTACGAGCAGTACTTC	CATTGEGYEQYF
NA	TRBV7-6	13	TRBD1	TRBJ2-7	TGTGCCAGCAGCTTCCAACAGGGGAACGAGCAGTACTTC	CASSFQQGNEQYF
NA	TRBV5-6	17	NA	TRBJ2-1	TGTGCCAGCAAAAGGCAGGGGACCACCCTCTCCTACAATGAGCAGTTCTTC	CASKRQGTTLSYNEQFF
few	TRBV5-6	15	TRBD1	TRBJ2-2	TGTGCCAGCAGCTTGATGGGACAGGACTACGGGGAGCTGTTTTTT	CASSLMGQDYGELFF
NA	TRBV4-3	15	TRBD1	TRBJ2-3	TGCGCCAGCAGCCAAACACGACAGGGGACAGATACGCAGTATTTT	CASSQTRQGTDTQYF
NA	TRBV28	14	TRBD2	TRBJ2-7	TGTGCCAGCAGTTCCGGGACTAACTCCAACGAGCAGTACTTC	CASSSGTNSNEQYF
few	TRBV2	15	NA	TRBJ1-1	TGTGCCAGCAAATGGGGCAGGGAGGTGAACACTGAAGCTTTCTTT	CASKWGREVNTEAFF
NA	TRBV7-9	15	NA	TRBJ2-5	TGTGCCAGCTCGTGGGGCAGCCAAATCCCAGAGACCCAGTACTTC	CASSWGSQIPETQYF
NA	TRBV6-1	13	NA	TRBJ2-2	TGTGCCAGCAGTACAGGGCCAACCGGGGAGCTGTTTTTT	CASSTGPTGELFF
NA	TRBV9	15	NA	TRBJ2-3	TGTGCCAGCAGCGTAACTCGGAGCCCCACAGATACGCAGTATTTT	CASSVTRSPTDTQYF
NA	TRBV6-1	13	NA	TRBJ1-4	TGTGCCAGCAGGGGGGGGTTCTGGGAAAAACTGTTTTTT	CASRGGFWEKLFF
NA	TRBV29-1	13	TRBD1	TRBJ1-2	TGCAGCGTTCTACAGGGGACGCGCTATGGCTACACCTTC	CSVLQGTRYGYTF
few	TRBV5-1	15	TRBD1	TRBJ2-5	TGCGCCAGCAGCATTCAGGGGGCTTACCAAGAGACCCAGTACTTC	CASSIQGAYQETQYF
NA	TRBV18	12	NA	TRBJ2-3	TGTGCCAGCTCACGTGGGCTAGATACGCAGTATTTT	CASSRGLDTQYF
NA	TRBV15	16	NA	TRBJ1-5	TGTGCCACCAGCAGAGATCTAGGAGAAAGTAATCAGCCCCAGCATTTT	CATSRDLGESNQPQHF
few	TRBV4-2	18	TRBD2	TRBJ2-3	TGTGCCAGCAGCCAAGATTCCGGGACTAGCGGGAACACAGATACGCAGTATTTT	CASSQDSGTSGNTDTQYF
NA	TRBV9	16	NA	TRBJ2-7	TGTGCCAGCAGCGTAGAGGCGGGAAGTAATTCCTACGAGCAGTACTTC	CASSVEAGSNSYEQYF
NA	TRBV25-1	14	NA	TRBJ1-3	TGTGCCAGCAGTGATCACAGCTCTGGAAACACCATATATTTT	CASSDHSSGNTIYF
NA	TRBV9	14	TRBD2	TRBJ2-7	TGTGCCAGCAGCGTGCAGAGCGGGGCGTGGGAGCAGTACTTC	CASSVQSGAWEQYF
NA	TRBV4-3	15	TRBD2	TRBJ2-7	TGCGCCAGCAGCCAAGAGGCGGGAGGGCTCTACGAGCAGTACTTC	CASSQEAGGLYEQYF
NA	TRBV18	14	TRBD1	TRBJ1-1	TGTGCCAGCTCACCCGACAGGGTTAATACTGAAGCTTTCTTT	CASSPDRVNTEAFF
NA	TRBV28	14	NA	TRBJ1-4	TGTGCCAGCAGTTTATTCGGAGCTAATGAAAAACTGTTTTTT	CASSLFGANEKLFF
NA	TRBV5-4	14	TRBD1	TRBJ2-3	TGTGCCAGCATGGACAGGGGTCGCACAGATACGCAGTATTTT	CASMDRGRTDTQYF
NA	TRBV5-6	13	TRBD1	TRBJ2-7	TGTGCCAGCAGCTGGGACAGGGGAGGCGAGCAGTACTTC	CASSWDRGGEQYF
NA	TRBV5-4	13	NA	TRBJ1-1	TGTGCCAGCAGCTTCGGAAGGGGAGGTGAAGCTTTCTTT	CASSFGRGGEAFF
NA	TRBV28	15	NA	TRBJ2-1	TGTGCCAGCAGCAGTGCGGGTAGCTCCTACAATGAGCAGTTCTTC	CASSSAGSSYNEQFF
NA	TRBV7-9	14	TRBD2	TRBJ2-7	TGTGCCAGCAGGACTAGCGGGGCCTCCTACGAGCAGTACTTC	CASRTSGASYEQYF
NA	TRBV4-3	15	NA	TRBJ2-5	TGCGCCAGCAGCCAAGGGGACAATATACAAGAGACCCAGTACTTC	CASSQGDNIQETQYF
NA	TRBV5-8	10	NA	TRBJ2-1	TGTGCCATCCGTTCGGGTAAGCAGTTCTTC	CAIRSGKQFF
NA	TRBV10-3	12	TRBD1	TRBJ1-5	TGTGCCATCAGTACAGGGGAACAGCCCCAGCATTTT	CAISTGEQPQHF
NA	TRBV7-2	16	NA	TRBJ2-1	TGTGCCAGCAGCTTAGAAGGGGGGGTGTCCTACAATGAGCAGTTCTTC	CASSLEGGVSYNEQFF
NA	TRBV27	15	NA	TRBJ1-6	TGTGCCAGCAGTTTGCGTACAGGGAGTTATTCACCCCTCCACTTT	CASSLRTGSYSPLHF